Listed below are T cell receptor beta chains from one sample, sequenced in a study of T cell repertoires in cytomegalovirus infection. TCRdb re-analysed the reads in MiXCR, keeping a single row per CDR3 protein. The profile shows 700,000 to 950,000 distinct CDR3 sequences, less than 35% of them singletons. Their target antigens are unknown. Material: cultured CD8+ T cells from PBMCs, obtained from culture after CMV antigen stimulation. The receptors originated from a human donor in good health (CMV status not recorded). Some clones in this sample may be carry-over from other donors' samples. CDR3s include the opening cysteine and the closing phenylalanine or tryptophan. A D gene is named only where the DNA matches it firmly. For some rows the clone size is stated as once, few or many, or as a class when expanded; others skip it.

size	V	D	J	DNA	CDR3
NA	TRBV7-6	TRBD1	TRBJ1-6	TGTGCCAGCAGGGGACCTTGGACAGGGAGTAATTCACCCCTCCACTTT	CASRGPWTGSNSPLHF
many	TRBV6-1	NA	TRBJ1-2	TGTGCCAGCAGTGACAGGAAGGATATGTGGATTTATGGCTACACCTTC	CASSDRKDMWIYGYTF
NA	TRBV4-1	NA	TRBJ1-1	TGCGCCAGCAGCCAAGTTAGAACCAGGGCTGGGGACACTGAAGCTTTCTTT	CASSQVRTRAGDTEAFF
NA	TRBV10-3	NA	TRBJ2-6	TGTGCCATCAGTGCCCGGGACACCAACTCTGGGGCCAACGTCCTGACTTTC	CAISARDTNSGANVLTF
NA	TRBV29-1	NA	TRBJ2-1	TGCAGCGTTGAAGATCAGGGGTATGAGCAGTTCTTC	CSVEDQGYEQFF
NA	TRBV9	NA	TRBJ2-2	TGTGCCAGCAGCGTAGGCGACCCGAAGACCGGGGAGCTGTTTTTT	CASSVGDPKTGELFF
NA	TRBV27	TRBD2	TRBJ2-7	TGTGCCAGCATCTTCGGACTAGCGGGAACCGGCGGTGGCGAGCAGTACTTC	CASIFGLAGTGGGEQYF
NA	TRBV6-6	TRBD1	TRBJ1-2	TGTGCCAGCAGGGATCATACAGGGGGCCGTGGCTACACCTTC	CASRDHTGGRGYTF
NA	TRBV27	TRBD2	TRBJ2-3	TGTGCCAGCAGTTTAATCGGCGGAGGGGAGGGAGATACGCAGTATTTT	CASSLIGGGEGDTQYF
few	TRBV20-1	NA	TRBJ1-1	TGCAGTGCTAGGGGACGTATGAACACTGAAGCTTTCTTT	CSARGRMNTEAFF
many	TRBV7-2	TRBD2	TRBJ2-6	TGTGCCAGCAGCTTCCGTAGCGGGGGGAGCTCTGGGGCCAACGTCCTGACTTTC	CASSFRSGGSSGANVLTF
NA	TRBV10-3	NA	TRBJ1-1	TGTGCCATCGTAGACAGAGTGAACACTGAAGCTTTCTTT	CAIVDRVNTEAFF
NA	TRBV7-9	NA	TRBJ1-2	TGTGCCAGCAGCCACTCTCGGCTCCCCTCCGTGACTAATGGCTACACCTTC	CASSHSRLPSVTNGYTF
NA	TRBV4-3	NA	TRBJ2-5	TGCGCCAGCAGCCAAGATGGGGCAGGGGATGAGACCCAGTACTTC	CASSQDGAGDETQYF